This T cell receptor (beta chain) was profiled in a study of regulatory T cells in long-lasting Graves disease. The TCR beta library used iRepertoire HTBI primers with Arm-PCR amplification of CDR3. One entry per CDR3 protein results from TCRdb running MiXCR on the multiplex PCR reads. The sample holds about 440,000 distinct CDR3 sequences, roughly 15% seen once. To note about this clonotype: A read error may be the cause here, since a much bigger clone is one base away.

The time point denotes: newly diagnosed GD, antithyroid drugs for less than 3 months. Construction of the TCR library relied on RNA isolated from PBMCs. The germline gives CDR1 LGHDT, CDR2 YNNKEL (reference sequence). This CDR3 comprises 13 residues. These data also featured in a second study, about T cells in Graves' hyperthyroidism and ophthalmopathy. That work adds: First-round RT-PCR targeting the TCR CDR3 was performed with the HTBI primer set.

V usage is TRBV3-1 and J usage is TRBJ2-7; D perhaps matches TRBD2 (5 bases). The specimen comprised peripheral blood mononuclear cells (PBMCs), sampled at new diagnosis, from a patient treated with antithyroid drugs. The sequence was collected from a woman between 18 and 29 years old with Graves disease. CDR3 bases: TGTGCCATCAGCCCTCCTGAGGGTCGCGAGCAGTACTTC. This sequence encodes CAISPPEGREQYF.